The 26 T cell receptor beta chains listed next were all sequenced from one sample in a study of a mutant IDH1 vaccine in newly diagnosed glioma. The method was immunoSEQ multiplex PCR; TCRdb's version includes in-frame clones alone and lacks a portion of them. The data hold about 72,000 clones, with roughly 84% observed a single time. Time point: week 35, safety follow-up. Vaccination comprised doses that each held 300 ug of mutant IDH1 20-mer peptide, plus topical imiquimod. Antigen specificity for these receptors is unknown. The sample here was PBMCs, taken from a glioma patient whose treatment included an IDH1 peptide vaccine. These receptors all stem from a young man with glioma.

The table lists this clone with a count of one. V is TRBV5-3 and J is TRBJ1-1, with D perhaps TRBD1 (6 bases). TRBV5-3 belongs to the ORF category, with a function that is uncertain. The CDR3 loop spans 17 amino acids. V lost 4 bases and J lost 1, with 20 bases in between. The CDR3 DNA is TGTGCCAGAAGCCTGAAACGACCCGGACAGAGGAACACTGAAGCTTTCTTT. Protein sequence: CARSLKRPGQRNTEAFF.

This chain connects TRBV25-1 to TRBJ2-1, with 8 bases matching TRBD1. The CDR3 extends over 17 amino acids. After removal of 2 bases from V and 7 bases from J, the junction contained 13 bases not matched to a gene. Germline loops: CDR1 MGHDK, CDR2 SYGVNS. In DNA, the CDR3 is TGTGCCAGCAGTGAACCTTATTCGGCAGGGGGCAAGAATGAGCAGTTCTTC. Translated: CASSEPYSAGGKNEQFF.

V usage is TRBV19 and J usage is TRBJ2-2; 8 bases align to TRBD2. With V trimmed by 0 bases and J by 2 bases, 8 bases remained unmatched. Per the germline V gene, CDR1 is LNHDA and CDR2 is SQIVND (reference sequence). This CDR3 has 18 residues. The CDR3 here is CASSIDRLAGINTGELFF. The CDR3 DNA reads as TGTGCCAGTAGTATAGATCGGTTAGCGGGGATCAACACCGGGGAGCTGTTTTTT. Combining the CDR3 with reference TRBV19 and TRBJ2-2 gives the whole variable domain DGGITQSPKYLFRKEGQNVTLSCEQNLNHDAMYWYRQDPGQGLRLIYYSQIVNDFQKGDIAEGYSVSREKKESFPLTVTSAQKNPTAFYLCASSIDRLAGINTGELFFGEGSRLTVL.

This chain links TRBV9 with TRBJ2-3; D is unclear. The CDR3 sequence is 15 residues long. The germline CDR1 and CDR2 sequences are SGDLS and YYNGEE. V lost 0 bases and J 1 base, leaving 9 bases between the germline ends. The CDR3 DNA follows: TGTGCCAGCAGCGTAGAGGATCGACGCACAGATACGCAGTATTTT. Translated: CASSVEDRRTDTQYF.

J is TRBJ2-3 and V is TRBV5-1; D is undetermined. Looked up from germline, CDR1 is SGHRS and CDR2 is YFSETQ. Trimming pared 4 bases from V and 6 bases from J, leaving 12 bases between. CDR3 length: 13 residues. The CDR3 DNA reads TGCGCCAGCAGCCCTATCCTCGAGGATACGCAGTATTTT. The encoded protein is CASSPILEDTQYF. The full variable domain, completed using reference TRBV5-1 and TRBJ2-3, is KAGVTQTPRYLIKTRGQQVTLSCSPISGHRSVSWYQQTPGQGLQFLFEYFSETQRNKGNFPGRFSGRQFSNSRSEMNVSTLELGDSALYLCASSPILEDTQYFGPGTRLTVL.

J is TRBJ1-1 and V is TRBV10-2; D remains ambiguous. With 3 bases removed from V and 0 bases from J, the gap between germline ends came to 8 bases. This CDR3 is 14 amino acids long. From germline, CDR1 is WSHSY and CDR2 SAAADI. In nucleotides, the CDR3 is TGCGCCAGCAGTGACGGCGGTATGAACACTGAAGCTTTCTTT. As protein: CASSDGGMNTEAFF.

The chain employs TRBV4-1 and TRBJ2-7; possible D gene TRBD1, 7 bases. The ends were cut back, 1 base at V and 6 bases at J, with 19 bases in the middle. Looked up from germline, CDR1 is MGHRA and CDR2 is YSYEKL. The CDR3 runs 16 residues. This chain's CDR3 is CASSQVGGGDPREQYF. The DNA of the CDR3 is TGCGCCAGCAGCCAAGTTGGAGGGGGCGACCCTCGCGAGCAGTACTTC.

The table lists this clone with a count of one. The chain recombines TRBV6-6 with TRBJ1-3; D is unresolved. The CDR3 extends over 12 amino acids. Germline lookup yields CDR1 MNHNY and CDR2 SVGAGI (reference sequence). Trimming shortened V by 4 bases and J by 4 bases, and 5 bases separated the two germline ends. This chain's CDR3 is CASSSQGNTIYF. The CDR3 DNA reads TGTGCCAGCAGTTCCCAGGGAAACACCATATATTTT.

The chain employs TRBV5-4 and TRBJ2-2; 8 nucleotides agree with TRBD1. Germline loops: CDR1 SGHNT, CDR2 YYREEE (reference sequence). The CDR3 extends over 17 amino acids. J gave up 4 bases and V 3 bases, and 11 bases lay outside the gene matches. The CDR3 spells CASSSQGAQRPTGELFF. CDR3 nucleotide sequence: TGTGCCAGCAGCTCGCAGGGGGCCCAAAGACCCACCGGGGAGCTGTTTTTT.

This clone was observed a handful of times. The rearrangement joins TRBV7-9 to TRBJ1-2, with 7 bases that match TRBD1. V lost 6 bases and J lost 4; bases outside the gene matches: 11. The germline CDR1 and CDR2 sequences are SEHNR and FQNEAQ (reference sequence). This CDR3 is built from 15 residues. The CDR3 DNA sequence: TGTGCCAGCAGTCGCTTCGGACAGGTATCCTATGGCTACACCTTC. Its translation: CASSRFGQVSYGYTF.

The table lists this clone with a count of one. This chain joins TRBV19 and TRBJ1-3; 12 nucleotides align to TRBD1. The CDR3 totals 16 residues. Losses at the gene ends were 4 bases for V and 4 bases for J; bases not matched to a gene: 5. Germline V gene data show CDR1 as LNHDA and CDR2 as SQIVND (reference sequence). The CDR3 DNA reads as TGTGCCAGTAGTACAGGGACAGGGGGCGCCGGAAACACCATATATTTT. As protein: CASSTGTGGAGNTIYF.

This chain links TRBV5-1 with TRBJ2-4, with 9 bases identical to TRBD1. The CDR3 extends over 16 amino acids. CDR1 is SGHRS and CDR2 is YFSETQ in the germline V gene. V trimming: 1 base; J trimming: 6 bases; junction bases outside the gene matches: 8. The CDR3 region is CASSLTATGGRNIQYF. The CDR3 DNA reads TGCGCCAGCAGCTTGACCGCTACAGGGGGCCGAAACATTCAGTACTTC. The whole variable domain, remainder taken from reference TRBV5-1 and TRBJ2-4, is KAGVTQTPRYLIKTRGQQVTLSCSPISGHRSVSWYQQTPGQGLQFLFEYFSETQRNKGNFPGRFSGRQFSNSRSEMNVSTLELGDSALYLCASSLTATGGRNIQYFGAGTRLSVL.

The rearrangement joins TRBV13 to TRBJ2-1, with 9 bases aligning to TRBD2. CDR1 is PRHDT, CDR2 FYEKMQ, per germline (reference sequence). The junction had 5 bases not matched to a gene; V was cut back by 3 bases and J by 2 bases. This CDR3 is built from 16 residues. CDR3 in DNA: TGTGCCAGCAGCTTCTGGACTAGCGAAGCCTACAATGAGCAGTTCTTC. Translating gives CASSFWTSEAYNEQFF.

The rearrangement joins TRBV19 to TRBJ2-3; no reliable D call. Germline V gives CDR1 LNHDA, CDR2 SQIVND (reference sequence). V lost 8 bases and J lost 4, with 16 bases in between. The CDR3 totals 14 residues. Here the CDR3 DNA reads TGTGCCAGTCGCACCGGGCCGGGCGCAGATACGCAGTATTTT. Translation: CASRTGPGADTQYF.

V gene TRBV7-8 combines with J gene TRBJ2-3, with unresolved D. The germline V gene has CDR1 SGHVS and CDR2 FQNEAQ. With 2 bases removed from V and 3 bases from J, the gap between germline ends came to 21 bases. The CDR3 is 18 residues long. CDR3 DNA sequence: TGTGCCAGCAGCTTATCCCACACGACAATGGCGAGAACAGATACGCAGTATTTT. Protein sequence: CASSLSHTTMARTDTQYF.

The sample holds one count of this clone. The chain employs TRBV4-2 and TRBJ2-7; 10 bases agree with TRBD2. V lost 4 bases to trimming and J lost 0 bases; unmatched junction nucleotides: 0. CDR1 and CDR2 from the germline V gene are LGHNA and YNFKEQ. The CDR3 runs 14 residues. The CDR3 spells CASSPSGGSYEQYF. The CDR3 region has the DNA TGTGCCAGCAGCCCTAGCGGGGGCTCCTACGAGCAGTACTTC.

DNA for the CDR3: TGCAGCGTTACAGGGGTAAGGGTTGGGGCGGAGCAGTACTTC. It yields the protein CSVTGVRVGAEQYF. V gene TRBV29-1 combines with J gene TRBJ2-7, with 7 bases that match TRBD1. The CDR3 runs 14 residues. Germline CDR1 SQVTM, CDR2 ANQGSEA. V shed 5 bases and J 7 bases; nucleotides not matched to a gene: 14.

Only one count was recorded for this clone. V and J are TRBV29-1 and TRBJ1-1, with TRBD1 matching over 8 bases. Germline V gives CDR1 SQVTM, CDR2 ANQGSEA. Trimming took 7 bases from V and 5 from J; bases not matched to a gene: 12. CDR3 size: 14 residues. CDR3 bases: TGCAGCGCCTACTACAGGGGGAAAATGACTGAAGCTTTCTTT. It codes for CSAYYRGKMTEAFF.

The chain recombines TRBV6-5 with TRBJ1-1; 7 positions match TRBD1. V was pared by 7 bases and J by 4 bases, with 9 bases of the junction left unmatched. Germline V lookup: CDR1 MNHEY, CDR2 SVGAGI. CDR3 length: 14 residues. CDR3 sequence reads: CASIEGAGGTEAFF. The CDR3 DNA sequence: TGTGCCAGCATTGAGGGGGCTGGGGGCACTGAAGCTTTCTTT.

The V gene is TRBV6-5, the J gene TRBJ2-3; possible D gene TRBD2, 5 bases. This CDR3 region has 16 residues. In germline, CDR1 is MNHEY, CDR2 SVGAGI. V lost 1 base and J 0 bases, leaving 11 bases between the germline ends. The CDR3 loop reads CASSYFRGASTDTQYF. The CDR3 coding sequence is TGTGCCAGCAGTTACTTTCGGGGAGCTAGCACAGATACGCAGTATTTT.

The chain links TRBV5-1 to TRBJ2-3, with a tentative D call TRBD1 (5 bases). The germline gives CDR1 SGHRS, CDR2 YFSETQ. With 0 bases removed from V and 2 bases from J, the gap between germline ends came to 13 bases. The CDR3 runs 16 residues. The CDR3 DNA follows: TGCGCCAGCAGCTTGGCCGAAGGGGCCCTCACAGATACGCAGTATTTT. Translating it yields CASSLAEGALTDTQYF.

The chain couples TRBV5-6 to TRBJ1-5; 9 nucleotides line up with TRBD1. The CDR3 loop spans 14 amino acids. V shed 2 bases, J shed 6 bases, and the junction held 3 bases outside the gene matches. Germline CDR1 and CDR2: SGHDT and YYEEEE. CDR3 DNA sequence: TGTGCCAGCAGCTTAAAGGACAGGGGTCAGCCCCAGCATTTT. It specifies CASSLKDRGQPQHF.

The V gene is TRBV5-4, the J gene TRBJ1-1; TRBD1 matches 10 bases. The CDR3 totals 15 residues. Germline CDR1 reads SGHNT; CDR2 reads YYREEE (reference sequence). Trimming took 3 bases from V and 1 from J; bases not matched to a gene: 3. Here the CDR3 DNA reads TGTGCCAGCAGCTGGGACAGGGGCGCGAACACTGAAGCTTTCTTT. Protein: CASSWDRGANTEAFF.

The count of this clone is one. CDR3: CASRRGQQSYEQYF. For the CDR3, the DNA is TGTGCCAGCAGACGGGGACAGCAGTCCTACGAGCAGTACTTC. The chain is built from TRBV6-5 and TRBJ2-7; 7 bases agree with TRBD1. The CDR3 runs 14 residues. Germline V gene lookup returns CDR1 MNHEY and CDR2 SVGAGI. V gave up 6 bases and J gave up 1 base; unmatched junction bases: 6.

J is TRBJ2-1 and V is TRBV7-9; 13 bases map to TRBD2. Germline V gene lookup returns CDR1 SEHNR and CDR2 FQNEAQ (reference sequence). V trimming: 6 bases; J trimming: 6 bases; junction bases outside the gene matches: 11. CDR3 length: 17 residues. The CDR3 nucleotides are TGTGCCAGCAGACCCACGCGGACTAGCGGGAGCCCCAATGAGCAGTTCTTC. Translating gives CASRPTRTSGSPNEQFF.

The rearrangement links TRBV5-1 to TRBJ1-1; the D is unclear. Germline V gives CDR1 SGHRS, CDR2 YFSETQ. The CDR3 is 13 amino acids. Trimming cost V 5 bases and J 0 bases, with 8 bases left between them. The CDR3 DNA sequence: TGCGCCAGCAGACTAACCGTGAACACTGAAGCTTTCTTT. It codes for CASRLTVNTEAFF.